A single sample gave rise to the 2 T cell receptor beta chains below, sequenced in a study of graft-versus-host responses after intestinal transplantation. The graft tissue was processed, and this released both intraepithelial and lamina propria lymphocytes. The protocol was immunoSEQ multiplex PCR, while the TCRdb copy is restricted to in-frame clones and leaves out a portion. The table shows over 9,000 clones, with roughly three quarters occurring only once. Sequenced here: ileum tissue, sampled 450 to 480 days after intestinal transplantation. The receptors derive from a human patient who received an intestinal transplant, so some T cells may come from the graft donor.

On this clone: Other DNA sequences within the sample encode an identical CDR3. The V and J genes are TRBV4-1 and TRBJ2-6; D not certain. CDR1 is MGHRA, CDR2 YSYEKL, per germline. This CDR3 is built from 15 residues. The germline V and J ends were trimmed by 3 bases and 9 bases, with 15 bases remaining between them. The CDR3: CASSQERWQNNVLTF. The CDR3, as DNA: TGCGCCAGCAGCCAGGAACGATGGCAGAACAACGTCCTGACTTTC.

A few counts support this clone. This CDR3 is also generated by other DNA sequences in the sample. The chain carries TRBV15 and TRBJ2-2, with D perhaps assigned TRBD1 or TRBD2 (6 bases each). Trimming took off 2 bases at V and 5 bases at J, with 15 bases between the two ends. CDR3 length equals 16 residues. Germline lookup yields CDR1 LNHNV and CDR2 YYDKDF (reference sequence). The CDR3 nucleotides are TGTGCCACCAGCAGATTTGGGCAGGGGAGGACCGGGGAGCTGTTTTTT. This translates into CATSRFGQGRTGELFF.